The clone carrying this T cell receptor (beta chain) has ten or more counts. Its antigen is as yet unknown. The data are from a study of T cells in Graves' hyperthyroidism and ophthalmopathy. Broader study findings: Within blood appeared most thyroid clonotypes that had expanded above 0.001.

RNA transcripts were the template for amplifying TCR beta CDR3 regions. First-round RT-PCR targeting the TCR CDR3 was performed with the HTBI primer set. TCRdb recomputed calls from the multiplex PCR reads with MiXCR, one row per CDR3 protein. The table lists around 400,000 distinct CDR3 sequences, 13% of them singletons, with around 9.2% in the top ten. Patients aged 18 to 65 had newly diagnosed hyperthyroidism of under 2 months' duration. Those patients with uncontrolled infection, other autoimmune disease, pregnancy or lactation were excluded. The PBMCs were taken from roughly 9.3 ml of fresh peripheral blood. CDR1 is DFQATT, CDR2 SNEGSKA, per germline (reference sequence). The CDR3 extends over 13 amino acids. V dropped 8 bases and J dropped 0 bases, with 12 bases sitting between them.

The source material was blood. This clonotype was obtained from a woman under 30 with Graves' hyperthyroidism. The gene calls are TRBV20-1 and TRBJ2-3; D is uncertain. The CDR3 region is CSPRVTSTDTQYF. CDR3 DNA sequence: TGCAGTCCCCGGGTCACTAGCACAGATACGCAGTATTTT.